This T cell receptor beta chain was profiled in a study of somatic mutations in cytotoxic T cells in rheumatoid arthritis. General observations from the study: Between rheumatoid arthritis patients and age-matched healthy controls, CD8+ T-cell clonality showed no significant difference.

Trimming removed 3 bases at V and 0 bases at J, with 15 bases between. The germline V gene has CDR1 SGHRS and CDR2 YFSETQ. The CDR3 is 16 amino acids. Libraries were prepared by immunoSEQ multiplex PCR; TCRdb keeps only in-frame clonotypes and omits some of them. The sample records tens of thousands of clones, 86% being singletons. Worth noting for this clone: Its cognate antigen is unknown.

The source of this sequence is a woman aged 45-65 years in good health. The chain uses TRBV5-1 and TRBJ1-1; D is ambiguous. The sequenced sample was CD8+ T cells sorted from blood. In nucleotides, the CDR3 is TGCGCCAGCAGCTCGGGCATGTTCGAGATGAACACTGAAGCTTTCTTT. It codes for CASSSGMFEMNTEAFF.